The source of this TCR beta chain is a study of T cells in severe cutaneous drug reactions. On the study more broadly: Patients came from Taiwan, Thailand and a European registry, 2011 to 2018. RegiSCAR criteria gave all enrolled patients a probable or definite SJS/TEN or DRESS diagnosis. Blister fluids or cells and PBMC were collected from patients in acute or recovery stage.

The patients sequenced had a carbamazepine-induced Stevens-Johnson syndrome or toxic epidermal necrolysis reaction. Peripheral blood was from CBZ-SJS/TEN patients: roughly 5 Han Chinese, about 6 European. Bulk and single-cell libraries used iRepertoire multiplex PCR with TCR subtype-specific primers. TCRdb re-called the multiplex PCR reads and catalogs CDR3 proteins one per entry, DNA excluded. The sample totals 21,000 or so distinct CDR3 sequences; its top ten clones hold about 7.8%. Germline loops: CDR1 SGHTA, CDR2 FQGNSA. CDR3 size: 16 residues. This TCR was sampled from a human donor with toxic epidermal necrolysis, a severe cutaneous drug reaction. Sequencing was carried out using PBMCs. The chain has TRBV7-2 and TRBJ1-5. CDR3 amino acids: CASSSLQGGGNQPQHF.